The sequence of this T cell receptor (beta chain) was determined in a study of OX40 agonist ivuxolimab in advanced cancers. For the study in its entirety: Ivuxolimab was a fully human IgG2 agonistic monoclonal antibody targeting the costimulatory receptor OX40 (CD134). Intravenous ivuxolimab was administered to patients every 2 weeks at six dose levels: 0.01, 0.1, 0.3, 1.5, 3 and 10 mg/kg. Of the 50 to 55 patients in dose escalation, about 20 had hepatocellular carcinoma, roughly 15 had melanoma, 9 had renal cell carcinoma and 9 had head and neck cancer. The dose-escalation cohort was 80% to 90% male with a mean age of approximately 59 years, ranging from roughly 23 to 90. Prior anti-PD-1, anti-PD-L1 or anti-CTLA-4 therapy was permitted, and checkpoint inhibitors had been received by approximately 39% of dose-escalation patients. Partial responses occurred in three dose-escalation patients, of whom one had hepatocellular carcinoma and two had cutaneous melanoma. The purpose of peripheral TCRbeta sequencing was to test whether ivuxolimab changed TCR sequence diversity and led to clonal T-cell expansion. The paper describes the monotherapy dose-escalation part (N = 52 patients) of the phase I trial of ivuxolimab.

What the authors observed across the whole study: In the 0.1-3.0 mg/kg groups, partial responders were among the patients with the lowest normalized peripheral clonal expansion, particularly in CD8+ T cells. The antigen specificity of the clonally expanded peripheral T cells was not determined. At doses of 0.1 to 3.0 mg/kg, clonal expansion of both CD4+ and CD8+ T cells in blood was seen between baseline and week 6. After ivuxolimab, more expanded clones were found on average in CD8+ T cells than in CD4+ T cells. Low levels of normalized T-cell clonal expansion were also seen in some patients who did not respond.

The trial excluded patients who had a history of autoimmune disease or who were on systemic immunosuppression. Peripheral blood for TCR sequencing was collected from all dose cohorts at baseline, on cycle 4 day 1, and on cycle 7 day 1. The samples were drawn from a first-in-human, open-label, multicenter phase I dose-escalation trial of ivuxolimab. Adults with locally advanced or metastatic melanoma, renal cell carcinoma, hepatocellular carcinoma or head and neck squamous cell carcinoma were enrolled in the trial. CD4+ and CD8+ T cells were sorted separately from peripheral blood before TCR sequencing. Concerning this clone: Its antigen is not yet known. Per-base qualities were not stored, and no clone one base away is much larger.

For sequencing of the TCRbeta CDR3 region, genomic DNA was extracted from the sorted cells. The immunoSEQ Assay was used to sequence the TCRbeta CDR3 regions. What TCRdb holds here is the immuneACCESS table cut down to in-frame rearrangements. Part of the clones is not present; checked against another copy, under half of the missing clones reflect an unresolved V gene, and the others are unexplained. For this sample there are some 65,000 clones; around 90% appear just once. The ten largest clonotypes hold roughly 2% of the sample. The starting material was CD4+ or CD8+ T cells sorted from blood, obtained in a trial of the OX40 agonist ivuxolimab. The receptor comes from an adult with an advanced solid tumor such as melanoma, head and neck, liver or kidney cancer.

The CDR3: CASSSFVSYEQYF. The DNA is TGTGCCAGCAGCTCTTTCGTATCCTACGAGCAGTACTTC. The V and J genes are TRBV7-2 and TRBJ2-7, with the D gene call left open. The CDR3 runs 13 amino acids, cysteine and phenylalanine included. Of all the DNA, just the CDR3 is kept, 39 bases in frame from base 1. The trim is 4 bases for V and 1 base for J, with a gap of 8 bases between the germline ends. CDR1 is given as SGHTA and CDR2 as FQGNSA, both from the germline V gene.